This TCR beta chain derives from a study of identical twins. Each CDR3 protein is one row after TCRdb ran MiXCR on the 5' RACE reads. The table includes about 720,000 distinct CDR3 sequences, 8.6% detected once. This CDR3 comprises 14 residues. V shed 5 bases and J shed 6 bases, with 13 bases lying between them. These same data were also listed under a study on yellow fever vaccine responses in identical twins. In that study: Twins reportedly appeared to share part of their vaccine T cell response while keeping part individual.

J is TRBJ2-2 and V is TRBV12-3 or TRBV12-4, with D maybe TRBD1 (7 bases). Sequencing used PBMCs. The clonotype was recovered from a woman between 18 and 29 years old in good health. The CDR3 protein is CASSGGTVAGELFF. Here the CDR3 DNA reads TGTGCCAGCAGTGGAGGGACAGTCGCCGGGGAGCTGTTTTTT.